A selection of T cell receptor beta chains follows, all from one sample in a study of identical twins. TCRdb ran MiXCR on the 5' RACE reads and lists one entry per CDR3 protein. The sample includes 300,000 to 400,000 distinct CDR3 sequences, 9% to 10% seen only once; the top ten take under 10%. The sample taken for sequencing was naive T cells sorted from blood. These receptors originate from a woman between 50 and 59 years old in good health. Both conserved end residues are part of each CDR3. The D gene is left open where the match is weak. Size is omitted from some rows. Given values are once, few, many or a class for expanded clones.

j_gene,v_gene,abundance,d_gene,CDR3aa,CDR3nt
TRBJ1-4,TRBV20-1,few,NA,CSAPSSRDPNEKLFF,TGCAGTGCGCCGAGCTCCAGGGACCCTAATGAAAAACTGTTTTTT
TRBJ1-1,TRBV19,many,NA,CASSIGQLDTEAFF,TGTGCCAGTAGTATAGGGCAGTTGGACACTGAAGCTTTCTTT
TRBJ2-5,TRBV10-3,many,NA,CATLEMETQYF,TGTGCCACTCTGGAAATGGAGACCCAGTACTTC
TRBJ2-7,TRBV28,NA,NA,CASSFSVPTGEQYF,TGTGCCAGCAGTTTTTCGGTACCCACAGGCGAGCAGTACTTC
TRBJ1-2,TRBV6-4,few,NA,CASSDGNGYTF,TGTGCCAGCAGTGACGGGAATGGCTACACCTTC
TRBJ2-2,TRBV4-1,NA,TRBD2,CASSQALAGSISGELFF,TGCGCCAGCAGCCAAGCTCTAGCGGGAAGTATCTCCGGGGAGCTGTTTTTT
TRBJ2-3,TRBV15,few,TRBD2,CATSSLKREQDTDTQYF,TGTGCCACCAGCAGCCTTAAGCGGGAACAAGACACAGATACGCAGTATTTT
TRBJ2-1,TRBV20-1,many,NA,CSLLGDSYNEQFF,TGCAGTCTACTGGGGGACTCCTACAATGAGCAGTTCTTC
TRBJ2-1,TRBV29-1,few,NA,CSVPGRAVSYNEQFF,TGCAGCGTGCCCGGGCGCGCCGTATCCTACAATGAGCAGTTCTTC
TRBJ2-2,TRBV24-1,few,TRBD2,CATSDRGAGELFF,TGTGCCACCAGTGATCGGGGGGCCGGGGAGCTGTTTTTT
TRBJ2-2,TRBV28,NA,NA,CASILGGNTGELFF,TGTGCCAGCATCCTAGGGGGGAACACCGGGGAGCTGTTTTTT
TRBJ1-3,TRBV12-3/TRBV12-4,few,TRBD1,CASRTGVSGNTIYF,TGTGCCAGCAGGACAGGGGTCTCTGGAAACACCATATATTTT
TRBJ2-1,TRBV10-3,NA,TRBD2,CAITERTGLANNEQFF,TGTGCCATCACCGAGCGGACAGGACTAGCGAACAATGAGCAGTTCTTC
TRBJ1-1,TRBV6-2/TRBV6-3,NA,NA,CASSYKGTEAFF,TGTGCCAGCAGTTACAAGGGTACTGAAGCTTTCTTT
TRBJ1-4,TRBV29-1,few,NA,CSVEGSTNEKLFF,TGCAGCGTTGAAGGTTCAACTAATGAAAAACTGTTTTTT
TRBJ2-1,TRBV10-3,once,TRBD1,CAIRQGWDSEQFF,TGTGCCATCAGACAGGGGTGGGATAGTGAGCAGTTCTTC
TRBJ2-4,TRBV6-6,NA,TRBD2,CASSQGTSGRLNIQYF,TGTGCCAGCAGTCAGGGGACTAGCGGGAGGTTAAACATTCAGTACTTC
TRBJ2-1,TRBV6-6,NA,NA,CASSPTLIPYNEQFF,TGTGCCAGCAGCCCGACCCTAATCCCCTACAATGAGCAGTTCTTC
TRBJ2-6,TRBV6-5,few,NA,CASSYQGHPSGANVLTF,TGTGCCAGCAGTTACCAGGGACACCCCTCTGGGGCCAACGTCCTGACTTTC
TRBJ2-1,TRBV7-7,NA,NA,CASSSRTVDEQFF,TGTGCTAGCAGCTCCAGGACTGTTGATGAGCAGTTCTTC
TRBJ2-2,TRBV9,many,TRBD1,CASSVEDRHTGELFF,TGTGCCAGCAGCGTAGAGGACAGGCACACCGGGGAGCTGTTTTTT
TRBJ2-5,TRBV12-3/TRBV12-4,few,NA,CASSQGTETQYF,TGTGCCAGCTCCCAAGGGACAGAGACCCAGTACTTC
TRBJ2-1,TRBV7-9,NA,NA,CASSLGTRTGRAYNEQFF,TGTGCCAGCAGCTTAGGAACCAGAACGGGAAGGGCCTACAATGAGCAGTTCTTC
TRBJ1-1,TRBV20-1,NA,NA,CSAREPHGMNTEAFF,TGCAGTGCTAGAGAACCCCATGGGATGAACACTGAAGCTTTCTTT
TRBJ2-7,TRBV5-1,many,NA,CASSLLGDYQEVQYF,TGCGCCAGCAGCTTGTTGGGTGATTATCAGGAGGTTCAGTACTTC
TRBJ2-3,TRBV4-2,many,NA,CASSQDRTDTQYF,TGTGCCAGCAGCCAAGATCGCACAGATACGCAGTATTTT
TRBJ2-2,TRBV20-1,NA,NA,CSASRSSGELFF,TGCAGTGCTAGTAGATCGTCCGGGGAGCTGTTTTTT
TRBJ2-4,TRBV29-1,many,TRBD1,CSVALITGARKNIQYF,TGCAGCGTTGCCCTTATAACAGGGGCTAGGAAAAACATTCAGTACTTC
TRBJ2-1,TRBV25-1,many,TRBD2,CASSASWTSGRYNEQFF,TGTGCCAGCAGTGCGAGTTGGACTAGCGGAAGATACAATGAGCAGTTCTTC
TRBJ2-1,TRBV12-3/TRBV12-4,many,NA,CASSLGTKNEQFF,TGTGCCAGCAGTTTAGGGACTAAGAATGAGCAGTTCTTC
TRBJ2-1,TRBV3-1,NA,NA,CASSQSRGPYNEQFF,TGTGCCAGCAGCCAAAGCAGGGGACCCTACAATGAGCAGTTCTTC
TRBJ1-1,TRBV12-3/TRBV12-4,few,TRBD1,CASSLEGQGAAFF,TGTGCCAGCAGTTTAGAGGGACAGGGGGCCGCTTTCTTT
TRBJ2-1,TRBV10-1,many,NA,CASSEQVYNEQFF,TGCGCCAGCAGTGAACAGGTCTACAATGAGCAGTTCTTC
TRBJ2-2,TRBV10-3,many,NA,CAIRPEFGTGELFF,TGTGCCATCCGCCCCGAGTTTGGCACCGGGGAGCTGTTTTTT
TRBJ2-1,TRBV7-9,many,NA,CASSLSSAGEQFF,TGTGCCAGCAGCTTATCTTCTGCGGGAGAGCAGTTCTTC
TRBJ2-1,TRBV20-1,many,NA,CSASRPASGTGKYNEQFF,TGCAGTGCTTCTCGTCCCGCGTCCGGGACTGGAAAGTACAATGAGCAGTTCTTC
TRBJ2-6,TRBV3-1,few,NA,CASSQEGSGANVLTF,TGTGCCAGCAGCCAAGAGGGGTCTGGGGCCAACGTCCTGACTTTC
TRBJ2-3,TRBV28,NA,NA,CASRSGVRSTDTQYF,TGTGCCAGCAGGTCGGGGGTCCGTAGCACAGATACGCAGTATTTT
TRBJ2-3,TRBV10-2,many,TRBD1,CASRYQGARTDTQYF,TGCGCCAGCAGATATCAGGGGGCGAGGACAGATACGCAGTATTTT
TRBJ2-1,TRBV14,few,NA,CASSQVPRGEQFF,TGTGCCAGCAGCCAAGTGCCCCGGGGTGAGCAGTTCTTC
TRBJ2-5,TRBV12-3/TRBV12-4,few,NA,CASSFDQRETQYF,TGTGCCAGCAGTTTCGACCAACGCGAGACCCAGTACTTC
TRBJ2-1,TRBV24-1,NA,NA,CATSDDGHPTSEQFF,TGTGCCACCAGTGATGATGGACATCCCACCTCCGAGCAGTTCTTC
TRBJ2-2,TRBV5-1,many,NA,CASSPLGGELFF,TGTGCCAGCAGTCCCCTGGGCGGGGAGCTGTTTTTT
TRBJ2-1,TRBV6-4,NA,TRBD2,CASSDLAGGYNEQFF,TGTGCCAGCAGTGATTTGGCGGGAGGGTACAATGAGCAGTTCTTC
TRBJ1-2,TRBV24-1,NA,TRBD1,CATSEGGAGYGYTF,TGTGCCACCAGTGAAGGGGGCGCGGGCTATGGCTACACCTTC
TRBJ2-3,TRBV6-1,few,TRBD2,CASGRAGTDTQYF,TGTGCCAGCGGGAGGGCCGGCACAGATACGCAGTATTTT
TRBJ1-5,TRBV15,NA,TRBD1,CATAGQGGQPQHF,TGTGCCACCGCCGGACAGGGGGGCCAGCCCCAGCATTTT
TRBJ2-1,TRBV5-1,NA,TRBD2,CASSHNLAGENEQFF,TGCGCCAGCAGCCATAACCTAGCGGGAGAAAATGAGCAGTTCTTC
TRBJ2-2,TRBV5-1,few,TRBD2,CASHLAGVTGELFF,TGCGCCAGCCACCTAGCGGGAGTTACCGGGGAGCTGTTTTTT
TRBJ2-7,TRBV28,NA,NA,CASRTGSYEQYF,TGTGCCAGCAGGACAGGTTCCTACGAGCAGTACTTC
TRBJ1-1,TRBV10-3,many,NA,CASSREENEAFF,TGTGCCTCATCAAGAGAGGAGAATGAAGCTTTCTTT
TRBJ2-2,TRBV12-3/TRBV12-4,many,NA,CASSLGRQGELFF,TGTGCCAGCAGTTTAGGACGACAGGGGGAGCTGTTTTTT
TRBJ2-3,TRBV20-1,many,TRBD2,CSALTSGRPPGTDTQYF,TGCAGTGCCCTTACTAGCGGGAGACCCCCGGGCACAGATACGCAGTATTTT
TRBJ2-3,TRBV11-2,NA,NA,CASSLGGEWGDTQYF,TGTGCCAGCAGCTTAGGAGGGGAGTGGGGCGATACGCAGTATTTT
TRBJ2-7,TRBV24-1,few,NA,CATSVGGADEQYF,TGTGCCACCAGTGTGGGGGGCGCGGACGAGCAGTACTTC
TRBJ1-1,TRBV6-5,few,NA,CASSSLRGEAEAFF,TGTGCCAGCAGTTCTCTCAGGGGCGAGGCTGAAGCTTTCTTT
TRBJ2-1,TRBV4-2,few,NA,CASSQDSEGGPYNEQFF,TGTGCCAGCAGCCAAGATTCTGAGGGGGGGCCTTACAATGAGCAGTTCTTC
TRBJ2-3,TRBV12-3/TRBV12-4,few,TRBD1,CASSFVTGGFRDTQYF,TGTGCCAGCAGTTTTGTTACAGGGGGCTTTAGAGATACGCAGTATTTT